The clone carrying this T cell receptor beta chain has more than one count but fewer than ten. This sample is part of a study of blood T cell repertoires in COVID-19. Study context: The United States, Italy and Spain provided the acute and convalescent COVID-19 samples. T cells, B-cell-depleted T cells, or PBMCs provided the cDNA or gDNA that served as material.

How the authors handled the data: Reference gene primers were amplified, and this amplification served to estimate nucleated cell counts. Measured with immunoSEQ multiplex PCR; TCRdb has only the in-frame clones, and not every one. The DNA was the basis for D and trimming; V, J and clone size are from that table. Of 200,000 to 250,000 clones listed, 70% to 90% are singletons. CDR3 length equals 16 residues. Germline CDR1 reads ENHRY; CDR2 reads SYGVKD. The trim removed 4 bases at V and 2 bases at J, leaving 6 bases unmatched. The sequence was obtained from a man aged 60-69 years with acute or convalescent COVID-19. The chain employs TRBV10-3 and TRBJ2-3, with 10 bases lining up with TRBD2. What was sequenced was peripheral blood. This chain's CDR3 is CAISGGLAGATDTQYF. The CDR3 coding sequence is TGTGCCATCAGTGGTGGGCTAGCGGGAGCCACAGATACGCAGTATTTT.